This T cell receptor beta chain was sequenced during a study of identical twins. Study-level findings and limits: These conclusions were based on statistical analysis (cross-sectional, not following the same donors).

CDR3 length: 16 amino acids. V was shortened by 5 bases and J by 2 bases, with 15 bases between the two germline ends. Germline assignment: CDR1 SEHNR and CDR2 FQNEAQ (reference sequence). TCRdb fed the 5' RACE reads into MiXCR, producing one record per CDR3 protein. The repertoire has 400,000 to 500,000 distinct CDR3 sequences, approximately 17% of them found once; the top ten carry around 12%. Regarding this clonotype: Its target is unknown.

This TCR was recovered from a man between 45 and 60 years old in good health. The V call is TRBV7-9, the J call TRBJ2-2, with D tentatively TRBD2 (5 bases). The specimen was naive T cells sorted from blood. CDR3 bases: TGTGCCAGCAGCCCCAGAGGGTACAGTAACACCGGGGAGCTGTTTTTT. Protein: CASSPRGYSNTGELFF.